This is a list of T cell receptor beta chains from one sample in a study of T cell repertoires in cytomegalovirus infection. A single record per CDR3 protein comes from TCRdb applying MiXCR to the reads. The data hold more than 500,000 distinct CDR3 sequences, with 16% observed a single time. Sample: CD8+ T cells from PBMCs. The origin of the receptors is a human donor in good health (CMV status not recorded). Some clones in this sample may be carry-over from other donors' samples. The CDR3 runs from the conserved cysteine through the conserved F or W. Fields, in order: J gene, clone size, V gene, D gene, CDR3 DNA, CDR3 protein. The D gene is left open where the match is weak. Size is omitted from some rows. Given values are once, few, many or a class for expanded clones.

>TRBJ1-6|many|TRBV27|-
TGTGCCAGCAGTTCCCCGCGTATCATGAATTCACCCCTCCACTTT
CASSSPRIMNSPLHF
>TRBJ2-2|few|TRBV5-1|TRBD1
TGCGCCAGCAGCTCCGGGACAGCAGAGCTGTTTTTT
CASSSGTAELFF
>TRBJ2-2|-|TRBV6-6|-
TGTGCCAGCAGGCCGATTCAGAGTACCGGGGAGCCGTTTTTT
CASRPIQSTGEPFF
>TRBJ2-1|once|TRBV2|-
TGTGCCAGCAGTGAAGCTTCCGGGATTAGTCACAATGAGCAGTTCTTC
CASSEASGISHNEQFF
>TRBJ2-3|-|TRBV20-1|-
TGCAGTGCTAGAGTCGGCCTCCGGGGGGATACGCAGTATTTT
CSARVGLRGDTQYF
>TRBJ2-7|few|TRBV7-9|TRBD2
TGTGCCAGCAGCTTCGGGGGGACTCTTGACTACGAGCAGTACTTC
CASSFGGTLDYEQYF
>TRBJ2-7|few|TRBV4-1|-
TGCGCCAGCAGCCCGTCGATGGGAGAGCAGTACTTC
CASSPSMGEQYF
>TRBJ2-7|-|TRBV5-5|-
TGTGCCAGCAGCTTGGGGGACAACCCGTTGTACGAGCAGTACTTC
CASSLGDNPLYEQYF
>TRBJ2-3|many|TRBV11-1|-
TGTGCCAGCCTCGGGGATACGCAGTATTTT
CASLGDTQYF
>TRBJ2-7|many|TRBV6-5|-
TGTGCCAGCAGTTACGGCCCTCTCGGGGAGCAGTACTTC
CASSYGPLGEQYF
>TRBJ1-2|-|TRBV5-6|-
TGTGCCAGCAGCTTGGCGACCGGGACAAGGGGTGGCTACACCTTC
CASSLATGTRGGYTF
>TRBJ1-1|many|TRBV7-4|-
TGTGCCAGCAGCCCCCCCACAGGGACTGAAGCTTTCTTT
CASSPPTGTEAFF
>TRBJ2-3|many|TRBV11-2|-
TGTGCCAGCAGCTCGGGAGTTTTGGGCGGCGGCGGAGATACGCAGTATTTT
CASSSGVLGGGGDTQYF
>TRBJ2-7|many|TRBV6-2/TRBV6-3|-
TGTGCCGTCAGACGGTCCTACGAGCAGTACTTC
CAVRRSYEQYF
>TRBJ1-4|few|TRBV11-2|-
TGTGCCAGCAGAAACTACGGGGAAAAACTGTTTTTT
CASRNYGEKLFF
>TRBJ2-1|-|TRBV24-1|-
TGTGCCACCAGTGACCCGGTGGGGGTCGGAAGCGATGAGCAGTTCTTC
CATSDPVGVGSDEQFF
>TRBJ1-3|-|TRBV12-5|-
TGTGCTAGTGGTTTGGTACACAACAGGGCTCATAGAAACACCATATATTTT
CASGLVHNRAHRNTIYF
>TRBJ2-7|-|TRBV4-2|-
TGTGCCAGCAGCCAAGAAAAGAGCGGCTCCTACGAGCAGTACTTC
CASSQEKSGSYEQYF
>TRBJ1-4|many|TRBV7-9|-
TGTGCCAGCAGCCAGGAATACCGACGGAGTGAAAAACTGTTTTTT
CASSQEYRRSEKLFF
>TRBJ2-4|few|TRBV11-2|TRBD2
TGTGCCAGCAGATCCCCTGGGCTAGCGGGAGGAAACATTCAGTACTTC
CASRSPGLAGGNIQYF
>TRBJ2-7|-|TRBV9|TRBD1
TGTGCCAGCAGCGCCTCCGACAGGGTCTACGAGCAGTACTTC
CASSASDRVYEQYF
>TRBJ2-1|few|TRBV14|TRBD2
TGTGCCAGCAGCCAACCACTAGCGGGAGGGCCAGTTGAGCAGTTCTTC
CASSQPLAGGPVEQFF
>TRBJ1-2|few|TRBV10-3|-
TGTGCCATCAGTGCCGCGGGGGGGAGCTATGGCTACACCTTC
CAISAAGGSYGYTF
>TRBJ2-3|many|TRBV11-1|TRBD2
TGTGCCAGCAGCTTTATCGGCGGGAGGACACGGGATACGCAGTATTTT
CASSFIGGRTRDTQYF
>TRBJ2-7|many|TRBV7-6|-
TGTGCCAGCAGCTCGACTAGGAGCTCCTACGAGCAGTACTTC
CASSSTRSSYEQYF
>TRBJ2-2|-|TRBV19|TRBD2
TGTGCCAGTAGTCCCCGTCTGCTAGCGGGAGACCCCGGGGTGCTGTTTTTT
CASSPRLLAGDPGVLFF
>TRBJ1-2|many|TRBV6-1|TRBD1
TGTGCCAGCAGCAAACAAGAGGGGGCGAGATCAGGCTACACCTTC
CASSKQEGARSGYTF
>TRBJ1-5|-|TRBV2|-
TGTGCCAGCAGGAGCCCCAATCAGCCCCAGCATTTT
CASRSPNQPQHF
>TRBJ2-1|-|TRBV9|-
TGTGCCAGCAGCGAGAACCCCCTCAGTAGCGGCCATTACAATGAGCAGTTCTTC
CASSENPLSSGHYNEQFF
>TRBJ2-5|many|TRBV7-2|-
TGTGCCAGCAGCCTCCAAGGAGAGACCCAGTACTTC
CASSLQGETQYF
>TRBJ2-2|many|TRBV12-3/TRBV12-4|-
TGTGCCAGCAGTTCTGGCCTTGGGACCGGGGAGCTGTTTTTT
CASSSGLGTGELFF
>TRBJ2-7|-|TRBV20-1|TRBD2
TGCAGTGCTAGAGGTACCGGGACTAGCGGCTCCTACGAGCAGTACTTC
CSARGTGTSGSYEQYF
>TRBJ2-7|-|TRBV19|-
TGTGCCACTTTGGGGGCAGGGGACTCCTACGAGCAGTACTTC
CATLGAGDSYEQYF
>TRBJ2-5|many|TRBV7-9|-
TGTGCCAGCAGCGCCCCGGTGGGGGTCTTCCAAGAGACCCAGTACTTC
CASSAPVGVFQETQYF
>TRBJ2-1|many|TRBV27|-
TGTGCCAGCAGTTTACGAGGATTGTACAATGAGCAGTTCTTC
CASSLRGLYNEQFF
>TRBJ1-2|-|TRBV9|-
TGTGCCAGCAGCGTAGCCGACATAGATGGCTACACCTTC
CASSVADIDGYTF
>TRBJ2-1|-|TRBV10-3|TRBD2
TGTGCCATCAGTGAAGGGACTAGCGGGAGGGACGAGCAGTTCTTC
CAISEGTSGRDEQFF
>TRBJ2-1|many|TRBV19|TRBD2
TGTGCCAGTAGTATAGGGGGGAGGGGCCTCAGCTCCTACAATGAGCAGTTCTTC
CASSIGGRGLSSYNEQFF
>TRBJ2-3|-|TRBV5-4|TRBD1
TGTGCCAGCAGCACCCCGACAGGGGGAGAATATACGCAGTATTTT
CASSTPTGGEYTQYF
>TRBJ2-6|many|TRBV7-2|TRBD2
TGTGCCAGCAGCTTGGAGCGGGGAGCGGGCGGTGGGGCCAACGTCCTGACTTTC
CASSLERGAGGGANVLTF
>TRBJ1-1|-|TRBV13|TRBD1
TGTGCCAGCAGCCCCGATGTGGACAGGGGGCGGACTGAAGCTTTCTTT
CASSPDVDRGRTEAFF
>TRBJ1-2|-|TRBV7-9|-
TGTGCCGGCGGGGTTCAGAGCTATGTCTACACCTTC
CAGGVQSYVYTF
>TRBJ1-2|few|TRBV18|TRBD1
TGTGCCAGCTCACCTGGACAGGGGGTAAATGGCTACACCTTC
CASSPGQGVNGYTF
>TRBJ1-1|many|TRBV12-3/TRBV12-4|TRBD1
TGTGCCAGCAGTCCCTGGACAGGGGAAGGGATGAACACTGAAGCTTTCTTT
CASSPWTGEGMNTEAFF